This T cell receptor beta chain was observed in a study of blood T cells in healthy people across ages. Study-level background: Template switching recovered approximately one barcoded beta molecule for every two T cells. Findings and caveats of the study: Diversity of TCR beta per million T cells declined in a roughly linear way with age.

As to this clonotype: Its antigen is unknown.

Through a sample-barcoded 5' primer and a J-beta primer mix, a second PCR was run for roughly 7 to 12 cycles. Each CDR3 protein is one row after TCRdb ran MiXCR on the 5' RACE reads. The profile shows 700,000 to 950,000 distinct CDR3 sequences, 58% of them singletons. Germline assignment: CDR1 MDHEN and CDR2 SYDVKM. V lost 3 bases, J lost 3 bases, and 5 bases stayed unmatched. The CDR3 contains 15 residues. This clonotype was obtained from a young man in good health. The material sequenced was blood. The chain carries TRBV28 and TRBJ2-7, with 10 bases that match TRBD1. The CDR3 spells CASSFSGTGVYEQYF. The CDR3 coding sequence is TGTGCCAGCAGTTTTAGTGGGACAGGGGTCTACGAGCAGTACTTC.